This T cell receptor (beta chain) comes out of a study of blood T cell repertoires in COVID-19. Study-wide background: Samples taken during acute and convalescent COVID-19 were collected in the United States, Italy and Spain. T cells, B-cell-depleted T cells, or PBMCs supplied cDNA or gDNA.

CDR1 and CDR2 (germline): KGHSH, LQKENI. V dropped 6 bases and J dropped 1 base, with 9 bases sitting between them. The CDR3 length is 13 residues. Original data processing: Using reference gene primer amplification, nucleated cell counts were estimated. Clones were read by immunoSEQ multiplex PCR, and TCRdb kept only the in-frame ones, dropping some. V and J calls and clone size are those listed in that table; D and trimming were worked out from the DNA. The table records approximately 250,000 clones, 75% to 90% of them present only once. Sequencing was carried out using peripheral blood. The chain links TRBV18 to TRBJ1-1; the D is unclear. The sequence was collected from a man aged 25-45 years with active or convalescent COVID-19. The CDR3 region has the DNA TGTGCCAGCTCGGGCAGCCCGAACACTGAAGCTTTCTTT. Translating gives CASSGSPNTEAFF.